The 28 T cell receptor beta chains below were found in one sample sequenced in a study of CD8+ T cells in alopecia areata. Described treatment: oral pan-JAK inhibitor, 5-10 mg twice daily. Sequencing templates came from extracted RNA that was reverse transcribed into cDNA. The repertoire was sequenced with immunoSEQ multiplex PCR; TCRdb's copy has only in-frame clones and lacks some. This table holds around 210,000 clones, 64% found once. The sequences come from CD4+ T cells sorted from blood, collected at week 4, from a patient treated with tofacitinib. These receptors all come from a human donor with alopecia areata.

Only a few counts were recorded for this clone. The V call is TRBV7-2, the J call TRBJ1-4; tentatively, D is TRBD1 (5 bases). CDR1 and CDR2 from the germline V gene are SGHTA and FQGNSA. This CDR3 is built from 15 residues. Trimming shortened V by 0 bases and J by 8 bases, and 13 bases separated the two germline ends. The CDR3 protein is CASSLAQTAGEKLFF. The DNA for the CDR3 is TGTGCCAGCAGCTTAGCCCAGACAGCCGGGGAAAAACTGTTTTTT.

The rearrangement links TRBV29-1 to TRBJ2-1; unclear D gene. This CDR3 comprises 12 residues. Trimming removed 7 bases at V and 3 bases at J, with 10 bases between. Looked up from germline, CDR1 is SQVTM and CDR2 is ANQGSEA. The CDR3 is CSGKGIYNEQFF. CDR3 in DNA: TGCAGCGGAAAGGGAATCTACAATGAGCAGTTCTTC.

J is TRBJ1-2 and V is TRBV10-3, with D perhaps TRBD1 (6 bases). The CDR3 is 13 amino acids. V shed 6 bases and J shed 2 bases, with 10 bases lying between them. CDR1 and CDR2 (germline): ENHRY, SYGVKD. The CDR3 DNA is TGTGCCATCAGGGGAGGGACAAACTATGGCTACACCTTC. The encoded protein is CAIRGGTNYGYTF.

The chain uses TRBV18 and TRBJ1-5; 8 bases map to TRBD1. This CDR3 comprises 15 residues. CDR1 and CDR2 (germline): KGHSH, LQKENI. Trimming took 5 bases from V and 0 from J; bases not matched to a gene: 3. In DNA, the CDR3 is TGTGCCAGCTCATACGGACAGGGTAGCAATCAGCCCCAGCATTTT. It translates to CASSYGQGSNQPQHF.

The V and J genes are TRBV13 and TRBJ1-1; 7 nucleotides agree with TRBD1. This CDR3 contains 15 residues. J gave up 5 bases and V 5 bases, and 11 bases lay outside the gene matches. Germline CDR1 PRHDT, CDR2 FYEKMQ (reference sequence). The CDR3 nucleotides are TGTGCCAGCAGCGACGAAGGGGGCTTAGCTACTGAAGCTTTCTTT. Translation: CASSDEGGLATEAFF. The entire variable domain, with the rest obtained from reference TRBV13 and TRBJ1-1, is as follows: AAGVIQSPRHLIKEKRETATLKCYPIPRHDTVYWYQQGPGQDPQFLISFYEKMQSDKGSIPDRFSAQQFSDYHSELNMSSLELGDSALYFCASSDEGGLATEAFFGQGTRLTVV.

With respect to this clone: The sample carries other DNA sequences with the same CDR3. The chain employs TRBV4-1 and TRBJ1-5; D unresolved. CDR1 is MGHRA and CDR2 is YSYEKL in the germline V gene. This CDR3 has 15 residues. V was shortened by 0 bases and J by 0 bases, with 6 bases between the two germline ends. DNA for the CDR3: TGCGCCAGCAGCCAAGAGGCCGTTAGCAATCAGCCCCAGCATTTT. Translated: CASSQEAVSNQPQHF.

This chain links TRBV21-1 with TRBJ2-5. TRBV21-1 is shown as a pseudogene. The CDR3 contains 16 residues. The CDR3: CASSKDVSAEQETQYF. The CDR3 region has the DNA TGTGCCAGCAGCAAAGACGTTTCGGCAGAACAAGAGACCCAGTACTTC.

V usage is TRBV4-1 and J usage is TRBJ2-1, with TRBD2 matching 9 bases. Germline lookup yields CDR1 MGHRA and CDR2 YSYEKL. This CDR3 is built from 15 residues. J gave up 12 bases and V 8 bases, and 17 bases lay outside the gene matches. The CDR3 region has the DNA TGCGCCAGCGCACCTCTAGCGGGGCCAGGTAATCGGCAGTTCTTC. This encodes CASAPLAGPGNRQFF.

This chain links TRBV9 with TRBJ2-5; D gene uncertain. In germline, CDR1 is SGDLS, CDR2 YYNGEE. V gave up 4 bases and J gave up 1 base, with 8 bases separating them. The CDR3 runs 13 residues. CDR3 amino acids: CASSRLGQETQYF. The CDR3 DNA follows: TGTGCCAGCAGCCGATTGGGCCAAGAGACCCAGTACTTC. Full variable domain (outside the CDR3, taken from reference TRBV9 and TRBJ2-5): DSGVTQTPKHLITATGQRVTLRCSPRSGDLSVYWYQQSLDQGLQFLIQYYNGEERAKGNILERFSAQQFPDLHSELNLSSLELGDSALYFCASSRLGQETQYFGPGTRLLVL.

This rearrangement joins TRBV11-2 to TRBJ2-5; the D is unclear. The CDR3 loop spans 11 amino acids. Deletions cut 7 bases from V and 7 bases from J, with 10 bases between. Germline CDR1 reads SGHAT; CDR2 reads FQNNGV. The DNA for the CDR3 is TGTGCCAGCACCAACCTGGGGACCCAGTACTTC. Translation gives CASTNLGTQYF. Together with reference TRBV11-2 and TRBJ2-5, the CDR3 gives the full variable domain: EAGVAQSPRYKIIEKRQSVAFWCNPISGHATLYWYQQILGQGPKLLIQFQNNGVVDDSQLPKDRFSAERLKGVDSTLKIQPAKLEDSAVYLCASTNLGTQYFGPGTRLLVL.

This chain links TRBV13 with TRBJ2-3; D is uncertain. With 5 bases removed from V and 4 bases from J, the gap between germline ends came to 7 bases. Germline CDR1 and CDR2: PRHDT and FYEKMQ (reference sequence). The CDR3 has 12 amino acids. The CDR3 DNA is TGTGCCAGCAGCCGCCTCCCAGATACGCAGTATTTT. Translation gives CASSRLPDTQYF.

This clone has more than one count but fewer than ten. This chain connects TRBV15 to TRBJ1-5; tentatively, D is TRBD1 (5 bases). The V end lost 8 bases, the J end lost 9 bases, and 11 bases lay between the germline ends. Germline lookup yields CDR1 LNHNV and CDR2 YYDKDF (reference sequence). This CDR3 has 11 amino acids. Here the CDR3 reads CATLWGGPQHF. DNA of the CDR3: TGTGCCACCCTTTGGGGGGGGCCCCAGCATTTT.

This sequence joins TRBV6-5 and TRBJ2-6; tentatively, D is TRBD2 (5 bases). Germline values: CDR1 MNHEY, CDR2 SVGAGI. Trimming removed 4 bases from V and 0 bases from J, with 7 bases in between. CDR3 length: 15 residues. The CDR3 here is CASSFRGSGANVLTF. The CDR3 DNA follows: TGTGCCAGCAGTTTTCGGGGCTCTGGGGCCAACGTCCTGACTTTC.

The chain uses TRBV4-3 and TRBJ2-1; either TRBD1 or TRBD2 may supply D (5 bases each). The CDR3 length is 18 residues. Germline lookup yields CDR1 LGHNA and CDR2 YSLEER. V was shortened by 0 bases and J by 4 bases, with 19 bases between the two germline ends. The CDR3 protein is CASSQDLRGPSSYNEQFF. The DNA of the CDR3 is TGCGCCAGCAGCCAAGATTTGAGGGGCCCTAGTTCTTACAATGAGCAGTTCTTC.

The chain is built from TRBV4-2 and TRBJ2-3; TRBD2 is a possible D gene (6 bases). In germline, CDR1 is LGHNA, CDR2 YNFKEQ. This CDR3 has 16 amino acids. Trimming removed 3 bases from V and 0 bases from J, with 13 bases in between. CDR3 coding DNA: TGTGCCAGCAGCCAGACCGGGACTTCTAGCACAGATACGCAGTATTTT. It encodes CASSQTGTSSTDTQYF.

This chain connects TRBV6-5 to TRBJ1-3; weak D call: TRBD1 (5 bases). V was cut by 8 bases and J by 0 bases, with 14 bases left in between. Per germline, CDR1 MNHEY and CDR2 SVGAGI. The CDR3 has 15 amino acids. The CDR3 bases are TGTGCCAGCGGCGGGCTGGGACCCTCTGGAAACACCATATATTTT. Protein: CASGGLGPSGNTIYF.

This chain joins TRBV6-1 and TRBJ2-3; D is uncertain. There are 12 residues in the CDR3. The germline V gene encodes CDR1 MNHNS and CDR2 SASEGT. Trimming cost V 6 bases and J 2 bases, with 6 bases left between them. The CDR3 DNA reads TGTGCCAGCAGGGCTGACACAGATACGCAGTATTTT. The encoded protein is CASRADTDTQYF.

This clone has a handful of counts. The chain recombines TRBV7-9 with TRBJ2-1, with D tentatively TRBD1 (6 bases). Trimming cost V 8 bases and J 7 bases, with 18 bases left between them. Looked up from germline, CDR1 is SEHNR and CDR2 is FQNEAQ (reference sequence). The length of the CDR3 is 14 residues. The DNA for the CDR3 is TGTGCCAGCCGTCGGGACACCACTAGGAATGAGCAGTTCTTC. This translates into CASRRDTTRNEQFF. The full variable domain, rest sourced from reference TRBV7-9 and TRBJ2-1, is DTGVSQNPRHKITKRGQNVTFRCDPISEHNRLYWYRQTLGQGPEFLTYFQNEAQLEKSRLLSDRFSAERPKGSFSTLEIQRTEQGDSAMYLCASRRDTTRNEQFFGPGTRLTVL.

The chain combines TRBV30 with TRBJ2-5; unclear D gene. Germline CDR1 and CDR2: GTSNPN and SVGIG (reference sequence). Trimming left V 1 base short and J 7 bases short, with 7 bases between. The CDR3 length is 11 residues. DNA for the CDR3: TGTGCCTGGAGTGCCATGGGGACCCAGTACTTC. This sequence encodes CAWSAMGTQYF.

This clone was counted only a few times. The J gene is TRBJ1-2, the V gene TRBV2; D call uncertain. V was cut by 6 bases and J by 7 bases, with 15 bases left in between. The CDR3 is 13 residues long. Germline V gene sequence: CDR1 SNHLY, CDR2 FYNNEI. The CDR3 DNA follows: TGTGCCAGCAGCCCCTTGGGCCGGGGTGGCTACACCTTC. Translation: CASSPLGRGGYTF.

The chain is built from TRBV2 and TRBJ2-1; 7 bases map to TRBD2. Per the germline V gene, CDR1 is SNHLY and CDR2 is FYNNEI. The CDR3 runs 13 residues. V shed 7 bases and J 4 bases; nucleotides not matched to a gene: 4. In DNA, the CDR3 is TGTGCCAGCAAAGCGGGGCCTTACAATGAGCAGTTCTTC. It translates to CASKAGPYNEQFF.

V is TRBV2 and J is TRBJ1-2, with no clear D. The V end was cut by 5 bases, the J end by 8 bases, with 18 bases between. The length of the CDR3 is 14 residues. Germline assignment: CDR1 SNHLY and CDR2 FYNNEI. The CDR3 region is CASSLGWSREGYTF. Here the CDR3 DNA reads TGTGCCAGCAGTCTGGGATGGAGCCGGGAGGGCTACACCTTC.

The chain carries TRBV2 and TRBJ2-3; possibly TRBD2 for D (6 bases). Per germline, CDR1 SNHLY and CDR2 FYNNEI. The CDR3 length is 13 residues. Trimming left V 6 bases short and J 8 bases short, with 15 bases between. The CDR3 loop is CASRVTSFGTQYF. The CDR3 nucleotides are TGTGCCAGCAGGGTTACTAGCTTCGGTACGCAGTATTTT.

The chain carries TRBV5-6 and TRBJ2-4, with 8 positions matching TRBD1. The CDR3 extends over 18 amino acids. After removal of 1 base from V and 2 bases from J, the junction contained 11 bases not matched to a gene. Germline CDR1 and CDR2: SGHDT and YYEEEE. The DNA for the CDR3 is TGTGCCAGCAGCTTGAGGGAATCAGGGGGCGCCCCCAAAAACATTCAGTACTTC. Amino acids: CASSLRESGGAPKNIQYF.

The chain has TRBV15 and TRBJ2-3, with D maybe TRBD1 (6 bases). The ends were cut back, 3 bases at V and 0 bases at J, with 13 bases in the middle. CDR1 and CDR2 (germline): LNHNV, YYDKDF (reference sequence). This CDR3 region has 16 residues. The CDR3: CATSSIDRISTDTQYF. In DNA, the CDR3 is TGTGCCACCAGCAGTATAGACAGGATTAGCACAGATACGCAGTATTTT.

This chain uses TRBV11-1 with TRBJ2-1; 9 bases are a match to TRBD1. CDR3 size: 17 residues. Germline V gene data show CDR1 as SGHAT and CDR2 as FQDESV (reference sequence). The V and J ends lost 2 bases and 9 bases, in that order; junction bases with no gene match: 14. The DNA for the CDR3 is TGTGCCAGCAGCTTATTTGCCTCGGGACAGGGTGATGGTGAGCAGTTCTTC. Translated, it gives CASSLFASGQGDGEQFF.

The CDR3 DNA reads TGCGCCAGCAGTCAATCGTGTAGGGATGGCACTGAAGCTTTCTTT. This translates into CASSQSCRDGTEAFF. The rearrangement links TRBV23-1 to TRBJ1-1; the D is unclear. TRBV23-1 is recorded as an ORF, its role being uncertain. The CDR3 length is 15 residues. V lost 0 bases to trimming and J lost 4 bases, with 12 bases between them.

This clone was counted a few times. The CDR3 nucleotides read TGCAGCGTCATGACTAGCGGGGCGAGCTCCTACAATGAGCAGTTCTTC. Translated: CSVMTSGASSYNEQFF. V is TRBV29-1 and J is TRBJ2-1, with 11 positions matching TRBD2. The CDR3 covers 16 residues. The V segment lost 6 bases and the J segment 0 bases; nucleotides outside the gene matches: 7. CDR1 SQVTM and CDR2 ANQGSEA come from the germline V gene.